This T cell receptor beta chain was sequenced during a study of blood T cell repertoires in COVID-19. Study in general: COVID-19 samples collected from the United States, Italy and Spain covered acute and convalescent phases.

This clone was detected a few times. Germline CDR1 reads GTSNPN; CDR2 reads SVGIG (reference sequence). V was clipped by 0 bases and J by 12 bases, with 12 bases between them. The CDR3 contains 12 residues. Under the authors' procedure: Nucleated cell counts were estimated from reference gene primer amplification. Profiled with immunoSEQ multiplex PCR; TCRdb holds only in-frame clones, not every one. Clonal size and the V and J genes are those of that table, whereas D and trimming came from the DNA. The sample consists of approximately 190,000 clones, 80% to 85% of them appearing once. The clonotype comes from a woman between 40 and 50 years old with acute or convalescent COVID-19. The sample was peripheral blood. The chain carries TRBV30 and TRBJ2-1; weak D call: TRBD2 (5 bases). The CDR3 sequence is CAWSVSEGRQFF. CDR3 nucleotides: TGTGCCTGGAGTGTAAGCGAAGGGAGGCAGTTCTTC.